The 8 T cell receptor beta chains listed next were all sequenced from one sample in a study of response to subunit inactivated influenza vaccine. TCRdb itself ran the RT-PCR reads through MiXCR, one entry per CDR3 protein. The sample contains 550,000 to 800,000 distinct CDR3 sequences, roughly 13% of which appear only once. Specimen: PBMCs from blood, collected around 14 days before vaccination. Every receptor here comes from a man aged 50 to 60 who received an inactivated influenza vaccine.

This clonotype has more than one count but fewer than ten. The junction and the germline gene differ at one end; a read error may be behind it. The chain carries TRBV6-1 and TRBJ1-3, with 8 bases fitting TRBD1. The germline CDR1 and CDR2 sequences are MNHNS and SASEGT. CDR3 length equals 13 residues. CDR3 in DNA: TGTGCCAGCAGTCCCGGGACAGGAACCACCATATATTTT. It yields the protein CASSPGTGTTIYF.

This chain joins TRBV7-2 and TRBJ2-7; 7 nucleotides agree with TRBD2. The CDR3 runs 16 residues. Germline-derived CDR1 and CDR2 are SGHTA and FQGNSA. V was clipped by 1 base and J by 6 bases; unmatched bases: 12. CDR3 DNA sequence: TGTGCCAGCAGCTTAGTAGGGACTAATAGAGGAGGCGAGCAGTACTTC. Translation: CASSLVGTNRGGEQYF.

The chain recombines TRBV13 with TRBJ2-7; perhaps D is TRBD1 or TRBD2 (6 bases each). Germline V gives CDR1 PRHDT, CDR2 FYEKMQ (reference sequence). Trimming removed 5 bases from V and 7 bases from J, with 18 bases in between. CDR3 length equals 14 residues. The CDR3 reads CASSRQGRGWEQYF. The DNA of the CDR3 is TGTGCCAGCAGCCGCCAGGGGCGGGGATGGGAGCAGTACTTC.

The table lists this clonotype with many counts. The CDR3 loop reads CASSLRLAGGTDTQYF. As DNA, the CDR3 is TGTGCCAGCAGTCTCCGACTAGCGGGGGGCACAGATACGCAGTATTTT. The J gene is TRBJ2-3, the V gene TRBV12-3 or TRBV12-4, with 12 bases fitting TRBD2. The CDR3 contains 16 residues. V shed 5 bases, J shed 1 base, and the junction held 4 bases outside the gene matches.

The chain has TRBV7-2 and TRBJ2-7; D unresolved. The CDR3 length is 16 residues. V was pared by 1 base and J by 4 bases, with 17 bases between. Germline CDR1 is SGHTA and CDR2 is FQGNSA. As DNA, the CDR3 is TGTGCCAGCAGCTTAGGCCGGTCCGGTGAAATATACGAGCAGTACTTC. Translating gives CASSLGRSGEIYEQYF.

This clonotype appeared a few times. The V call is TRBV12-3 or TRBV12-4, the J call TRBJ2-1, with 8 bases aligning to TRBD2. The CDR3 totals 15 residues. V shed 5 bases, J shed 4 bases, and the junction held 7 bases outside the gene matches. CDR3 sequence (DNA): TGTGCCAGCAGTGGGACTAGAGAGGGGTACAATGAGCAGTTCTTC. Residues: CASSGTREGYNEQFF.

The V call is TRBV7-2, the J call TRBJ2-5; TRBD1 aligns across 7 bases. The CDR3 covers 15 residues. Germline V lookup: CDR1 SGHTA, CDR2 FQGNSA. The junction had 10 bases not matched to a gene; V was cut back by 2 bases and J by 7 bases. In nucleotides, the CDR3 is TGTGCCAGCAGCTTAATGACAGGGAAAGGAGCGACCCAGTACTTC. Translating it yields CASSLMTGKGATQYF.

This clonotype was picked up a small number of times. The gene calls are TRBV28 and TRBJ1-4, with D tentatively TRBD1 (6 bases). Germline values: CDR1 MDHEN, CDR2 SYDVKM. This CDR3 spans 14 amino acids. V was cut by 1 base and J by 8 bases, with 11 bases left in between. The CDR3 spells CASSLLGGGEKLFF. CDR3 DNA sequence: TGTGCCAGCAGTTTATTGGGGGGCGGGGAAAAACTGTTTTTT.